One and the same sample provided the 13 T cell receptor beta chains below, sequenced in a study of early stage breast cancer tumors. The data were produced by immunoSEQ multiplex PCR, yet TCRdb's version contains in-frame clones alone and is incomplete. Among tens of thousands of clones listed, around 90% were seen once. The sequenced sample was blood. The receptors come from a person aged 65 to 85 with breast cancer.

The chain employs TRBV6-5 and TRBJ2-7; D is possibly TRBD2 (6 bases). Germline V gene data show CDR1 as MNHEY and CDR2 as SVGAGI. This CDR3 spans 12 amino acids. V was clipped by 5 bases and J by 6 bases, with 11 bases between them. The DNA of the CDR3 is TGTGCCAGCAGTCGGCTGGGGGGCGAGCAGTACTTC. It codes for CASSRLGGEQYF.

The chain is built from TRBV7-6 and TRBJ2-7; a possible D gene is TRBD1 (6 bases). V was clipped by 5 bases and J by 6 bases, with 14 bases between them. This CDR3 has 13 residues. Germline assignment: CDR1 SGHVS and CDR2 FNYEAQ. CDR3: CASSLDRIAEQYF. The CDR3 DNA sequence: TGTGCCAGCAGCCTGGACAGAATTGCCGAGCAGTACTTC. Drawing the rest from reference TRBV7-6 and TRBJ2-7, the complete variable domain is GAGVSQSPRYKVTKRGQDVALRCDPISGHVSLYWYRQALGQGPEFLTYFNYEAQQDKSGLPNDRFSAERPEGSISTLTIQRTEQRDSAMYRCASSLDRIAEQYFGPGTRLTVT.

The CDR3 reads CASSVLQGGEQYF. For the CDR3, the DNA is TGTGCCAGTAGTGTTCTTCAGGGGGGCGAGCAGTACTTC. V gene TRBV19 combines with J gene TRBJ2-7, with a possible D match to TRBD1 (7 bases). The CDR3 is 13 amino acids. Trimming pared 5 bases from V and 6 bases from J, leaving 14 bases between. The V gene's germline CDR1 is LNHDA and CDR2 SQIVND (reference sequence). Combining the CDR3 with reference TRBV19 and TRBJ2-7 gives the whole variable domain DGGITQSPKYLFRKEGQNVTLSCEQNLNHDAMYWYRQDPGQGLRLIYYSQIVNDFQKGDIAEGYSVSREKKESFPLTVTSAQKNPTAFYLCASSVLQGGEQYFGPGTRLTVT.

The chain joins TRBV29-1 to TRBJ1-1; 7 positions agree with TRBD1. The CDR3 consists of 13 residues. In germline, CDR1 is SQVTM, CDR2 ANQGSEA. The trim removed 6 bases at V and 0 bases at J, leaving 4 bases unmatched. The CDR3 reads CSVRDSLNTEAFF. The CDR3 DNA is TGCAGCGTCCGGGACAGCCTGAACACTGAAGCTTTCTTT.

The rearrangement links TRBV7-2 to TRBJ2-2; D unresolved. V was shortened by 4 bases and J by 1 base, with 13 bases between the two germline ends. Germline CDR1 and CDR2: SGHTA and FQGNSA. The CDR3 is 16 amino acids. CDR3: CASSSLPVRNTGELFF. The CDR3 nucleotides are TGTGCCAGCAGCTCCCTCCCGGTACGGAACACCGGGGAGCTGTTTTTT.

This rearrangement joins TRBV5-4 to TRBJ2-1, with D perhaps TRBD1 (6 bases). The CDR3 spans 13 residues. V shed 1 base and J shed 6 bases, with 8 bases lying between them. Germline loops: CDR1 SGHNT, CDR2 YYREEE (reference sequence). The CDR3 region is CASSLTGINEQFF. DNA of the CDR3: TGTGCCAGCAGCTTGACAGGGATCAATGAGCAGTTCTTC.

The sample holds a few counts of this clone. The V and J genes are TRBV4-2 and TRBJ1-1, with D maybe TRBD1 (5 bases). Trimming took off 0 bases at V and 0 bases at J, with 8 bases between the two ends. The germline V gene encodes CDR1 LGHNA and CDR2 YNFKEQ. The length of the CDR3 is 15 residues. CDR3 loop: CASSQEAGLNTEAFF. The CDR3 nucleotides read TGTGCCAGCAGCCAAGAAGCGGGACTGAACACTGAAGCTTTCTTT.

The chain is built from TRBV10-3 and TRBJ2-1, with a weak D call TRBD1 (6 bases). This CDR3 has 16 amino acids. From germline, CDR1 is ENHRY and CDR2 SYGVKD. V was trimmed by 3 bases and J by 6 bases, leaving 18 bases between them. The CDR3 spells CAISDITGWGRNEQFF. CDR3 nucleotide sequence: TGTGCCATCAGTGATATCACAGGGTGGGGGCGCAATGAGCAGTTCTTC.

This rearrangement joins TRBV9 to TRBJ2-5; D possibly corresponds to TRBD2 (7 bases). The V gene lost 2 bases and the J gene lost 5 bases, with 13 bases spanning the gap. This CDR3 has 14 residues. Per the germline V gene, CDR1 is SGDLS and CDR2 is YYNGEE. The CDR3 DNA follows: TGTGCCAGCAGCGTTGGGGGGGGGCACGAGACCCAGTACTTC. It specifies CASSVGGGHETQYF.

V gene TRBV2 combines with J gene TRBJ1-6; the D is unclear. Trimming cost V 1 base and J 1 base, with 5 bases left between them. CDR1 and CDR2 from the germline V gene are SNHLY and FYNNEI. This CDR3 is built from 15 residues. The CDR3 here is CASSEVMSYNSPLHF. CDR3 bases: TGTGCCAGCAGTGAAGTCATGTCCTATAATTCACCCCTCCACTTT.

This clone is a singleton in its sample. The chain uses TRBV7-2 and TRBJ2-7; 11 nucleotides align to TRBD2. V was clipped by 4 bases and J by 0 bases; unmatched bases: 5. This CDR3 is built from 16 residues. The germline V gene encodes CDR1 SGHTA and CDR2 FQGNSA. The CDR3 spells CASSSRLAGYSYEQYF. DNA of the CDR3: TGTGCCAGCAGCTCACGACTAGCGGGGTACTCCTACGAGCAGTACTTC. The full variable domain, in which reference TRBV7-2 and TRBJ2-7 provide the parts outside the CDR3, is GAGVSQSPSNKVTEKGKDVELRCDPISGHTALYWYRQSLGQGLEFLIYFQGNSAPDKSGLPSDRFSAERTGGSVSTLTIQRTQQEDSAVYLCASSSRLAGYSYEQYFGPGTRLTVT.

J is TRBJ1-2 and V is TRBV6-5; 7 nucleotides line up with TRBD1. CDR1 is MNHEY, CDR2 SVGAGI, per germline. The CDR3 runs to 13 residues. V lost 2 bases to trimming and J lost 7 bases; unmatched junction nucleotides: 4. The CDR3 DNA sequence: TGTGCCAGCAGTTACGTAGGGGGCGGTGGCTACACCTTC. Amino acids: CASSYVGGGGYTF.

The CDR3 here is CASRREGLGEQYF. As DNA, the CDR3 is TGTGCCAGCAGGAGGGAGGGCCTTGGCGAGCAGTACTTC. The gene calls are TRBV5-8 and TRBJ2-7, with TRBD2 identical over 7 bases. V was clipped by 5 bases and J by 6 bases; unmatched bases: 8. The CDR3 extends over 13 amino acids. Germline V gene sequence: CDR1 SGHTS, CDR2 YDEGEE.